One sample yielded the 19 T cell receptor beta chains listed below, sequenced in a study of regulatory T cells in long-lasting Graves disease. Described time point: newly diagnosed GD, antithyroid drugs for less than 3 months. Extracted PBMC RNA gave rise to the TCR library. Libraries of TCR beta came from iRepertoire HTBI primers plus Arm-PCR of CDR3 regions. TCRdb re-derived calls from the multiplex PCR reads in MiXCR, one entry per CDR3 protein. This table holds 400,000 to 450,000 distinct CDR3 sequences, 15% to 20% found once. The same sample was also used in a study of T cells in Graves' hyperthyroidism and ophthalmopathy.

The material was peripheral blood mononuclear cells (PBMCs), obtained at new diagnosis, from a patient treated with antithyroid drugs. The receptor set was obtained from a woman in her 30s with Graves disease.

This clonotype was recorded many times. The V gene is TRBV27, the J gene TRBJ2-1; D is perhaps TRBD2 (5 bases). The CDR3 loop spans 15 amino acids. The ends were cut back, 7 bases at V and 7 bases at J, with 20 bases in the middle. Germline CDR1 reads MNHEY; CDR2 reads SMNVEV (reference sequence). CDR3 nucleotides: TGTGCCAGCACCACCACTGGCGGGTGGAGTAATGAGCAGTTCTTC. Amino acid sequence: CASTTTGGWSNEQFF.

This clonotype was seen only a few times. J is TRBJ2-7 and V is TRBV15; 11 bases agree with TRBD2. The V and J ends lost 11 bases and 4 bases, in that order; junction bases with no gene match: 7. The length of the CDR3 is 13 residues. Germline V gene lookup returns CDR1 LNHNV and CDR2 YYDKDF (reference sequence). The CDR3 bases are TGTGCCTCAATGACTAGCGGGATGTACGAGCAGTACTTC. Encoded protein: CASMTSGMYEQYF. Looking up the rest from reference TRBV15 and TRBJ2-7 gives the full variable domain: DAMVIQNPRYQVTQFGKPVTLSCSQTLNHNVMYWYQQKSSQAPKLLFHYYDKDFNNEADTPDNFQSRRPNTSFCFLDIRSPGLGDTAMYLCASMTSGMYEQYFGPGTRLTVT.

With respect to this clonotype: One end of the junction does not line up with germline, which may come from a read error. This rearrangement joins TRBV7-7 to TRBJ2-1; the match to TRBD2 covers 13 bases. This CDR3 has 16 amino acids. Germline lookup yields CDR1 SSHAT and CDR2 FNYEAQ (reference sequence). The CDR3 DNA follows: TGTGCTAGCAGCCCAAGGACTAGCGGGAGCCTCGGTGAGCAGTTCTTC. Residues: CASSPRTSGSLGEQFF.

This clonotype was seen repeatedly, ten times or more. V usage is TRBV28 and J usage is TRBJ2-7; no definite D call. Germline V gene sequence: CDR1 MDHEN, CDR2 SYDVKM. V lost 3 bases and J lost 7, with 16 bases in between. CDR3 length equals 14 residues. The CDR3 DNA reads TGTGCCAGCAGTTTCCTCATGTCCGGTTTGGAGCAGTACTTC. This translates into CASSFLMSGLEQYF.

This clonotype came up many times. This rearrangement joins TRBV6-1 to TRBJ1-4; D unresolved. The CDR3 runs 17 residues. The germline CDR1 and CDR2 sequences are MNHNS and SASEGT. Trimming cost V 6 bases and J 4 bases, with 21 bases left between them. The CDR3, as DNA: TGTGCCAGCAGCCTATACAGAGACGGCAAACATAATGAAAAACTGTTTTTT. Its protein product is CASSLYRDGKHNEKLFF.

This clonotype was seen more than once but under ten times. One base away lies a much larger clone, so this may be a sequencing read error. The chain carries TRBV3-1 and TRBJ2-1; 7 bases map to TRBD1. This CDR3 has 14 residues. Germline V gene lookup returns CDR1 LGHDT and CDR2 YNNKEL (reference sequence). As DNA, the CDR3 is TGTGCCAGTCAGGACAGGAGGTCCTACAATGGGCAGTTCTTC. Its protein is CASQDRRSYNGQFF.

This clonotype was seen many times. V gene TRBV5-1 combines with J gene TRBJ1-2, with 8 bases matching TRBD1. Germline V gene lookup returns CDR1 SGHRS and CDR2 YFSETQ. Germline trimming cut 0 bases from V and 6 bases from J; bases unmatched to any gene: 4. The CDR3 has 14 residues. The CDR3 DNA reads as TGCGCCAGCAGCTTGGCCGACAGGGGAGATGGCTACACCTTC. This sequence encodes CASSLADRGDGYTF.

This clonotype was found a few times. The genes are TRBV9 and TRBJ1-6; tentatively, D is TRBD1 (6 bases). The V gene's germline CDR1 is SGDLS and CDR2 YYNGEE. V lost 0 bases and J 7 bases, leaving 11 bases between the germline ends. The CDR3 runs 15 residues. The CDR3 reads CASSVGRTVNSPLHF. CDR3 sequence (DNA): TGTGCCAGCAGCGTAGGACGGACAGTGAATTCACCCCTCCACTTT. Complete variable domain (other parts from reference TRBV9 and TRBJ1-6): DSGVTQTPKHLITATGQRVTLRCSPRSGDLSVYWYQQSLDQGLQFLIQYYNGEERAKGNILERFSAQQFPDLHSELNLSSLELGDSALYFCASSVGRTVNSPLHFGNGTRLTVT.

This clonotype was seen many times. The rearrangement links TRBV6-2 or TRBV6-3 to TRBJ2-7; no firm D call. V was trimmed by 6 bases and J by 3 bases, leaving 9 bases between them. The CDR3 extends over 12 amino acids. Germline loops: CDR1 MNHEY, CDR2 SVGEGT. The CDR3 spells CASSNVRYEQYF. CDR3 in DNA: TGTGCCAGCAGCAATGTGCGCTACGAGCAGTACTTC.

This clonotype came up many times. V is TRBV7-9 and J is TRBJ2-3; D unclear. This CDR3 comprises 11 residues. Germline-derived CDR1 and CDR2 are SEHNR and FQNEAQ (reference sequence). The V end was cut by 7 bases, the J end by 6 bases, with 8 bases between. CDR3 nucleotide sequence: TGTGCCAGCAACCCTCGGGATACGCAGTATTTT. Translated: CASNPRDTQYF.

A remark on this clonotype: Since a much larger clone is just one base distant, this may be a read error. V usage is TRBV15 and J usage is TRBJ2-7; the match to TRBD1 covers 9 bases. Germline V lookup: CDR1 LNHNV, CDR2 YYDKDF (reference sequence). This CDR3 spans 15 amino acids. The CDR3 reads CATSRDLGQGHEQHF. CDR3 DNA: TGTGCCACCAGCAGAGATCTGGGACAGGGACACGAGCAGCACTTC.

The chain couples TRBV9 to TRBJ2-1; the D is unclear. The CDR3 length is 12 residues. Germline V gives CDR1 SGDLS, CDR2 YYNGEE. The V and J ends lost 4 bases and 8 bases respectively, with 10 bases between them. CDR3: CASSSWPHEQFF. The CDR3 DNA reads TGTGCCAGCAGCTCCTGGCCTCATGAGCAGTTCTTC.

Ten or more counts support this clonotype. This chain links TRBV9 with TRBJ2-3; 11 nucleotides line up with TRBD2. CDR1 SGDLS and CDR2 YYNGEE come from the germline V gene. There are 17 residues in the CDR3. The V segment lost 6 bases and the J segment 5 bases; nucleotides outside the gene matches: 14. The CDR3: CASNPGSGRAGLDTQYF. In DNA form, the CDR3 reads TGTGCCAGCAATCCCGGTAGCGGGAGGGCCGGGTTAGATACGCAGTATTTT.

Regarding this clonotype: A much larger clone differs by one base, so this may be a read error. This chain uses TRBV7-8 with TRBJ2-7; D is possibly TRBD1 or TRBD2 (6 bases each). Germline V gene sequence: CDR1 SGHVS, CDR2 FQNEAQ. The ends were cut back, 1 base at V and 7 bases at J, with 20 bases in the middle. CDR3 length: 16 residues. CDR3 in DNA: TGTGCCAGCAGCTTAGGAGGGGGGCTCTCCTACAATGAGCAGTACTTC. Its translation: CASSLGGGLSYNEQYF.

This clonotype has at least ten counts. This chain uses TRBV6-2 or TRBV6-3 with TRBJ2-1, with 8 bases identical to TRBD2. V was clipped by 2 bases and J by 8 bases; unmatched bases: 11. This CDR3 is built from 16 residues. Germline loops: CDR1 MNHEY, CDR2 SVGEGT. The CDR3 DNA follows: TGTGCCAGCAGTTACCCCCTAGCCGGGAGGGCCGATGAGCAGTTCTTC. Its translation: CASSYPLAGRADEQFF.

This clonotype was seen ten or more times. CDR3 DNA sequence: TGTGCCAGCAGCTTAGGCGCGACTAGTTATCACACCGGGGAGCTGTTTTTT. It is translated as CASSLGATSYHTGELFF. This chain uses TRBV13 with TRBJ2-2; possible D gene TRBD2, 6 bases. V lost 0 bases and J lost 3, with 14 bases in between. Germline V gene lookup returns CDR1 PRHDT and CDR2 FYEKMQ (reference sequence). This CDR3 is 17 amino acids long.

The table lists this clonotype with many counts. This chain connects TRBV6-2 or TRBV6-3 to TRBJ2-7; TRBD2 agrees at 8 bases. J was trimmed by 0 bases and V by 7 bases; bases with no gene match: 11. Germline V gene data show CDR1 as MNHEY and CDR2 as SVGEGT. This CDR3 has 16 residues. CDR3 protein: CASKMASGPSSYEQYF. The CDR3 DNA follows: TGTGCCAGCAAGATGGCTAGCGGGCCCAGCTCCTACGAGCAGTACTTC.

This clonotype has a handful of counts. This chain connects TRBV15 to TRBJ2-7; 8 nucleotides agree with TRBD2. CDR3 length: 16 residues. Trimming removed 0 bases from V and 8 bases from J; junction bases left unmatched: 12. Per the germline V gene, CDR1 is LNHNV and CDR2 is YYDKDF (reference sequence). CDR3 sequence reads: CATSRDRSGSRGKQYF. The CDR3 DNA sequence: TGTGCCACCAGCAGAGATAGGAGCGGGAGTAGGGGCAAGCAGTACTTC.

The chain is built from TRBV7-9 and TRBJ2-2, with no clear D. Germline-derived CDR1 and CDR2 are SEHNR and FQNEAQ (reference sequence). The CDR3 totals 12 residues. V lost 5 bases and J 7 bases, leaving 8 bases between the germline ends. CDR3 coding DNA: TGTGCCAGCAGCCCCACCTACGGGGAGCTGTTTTTT. It encodes CASSPTYGELFF. The whole variable domain, remainder taken from reference TRBV7-9 and TRBJ2-2, is DTGVSQNPRHKITKRGQNVTFRCDPISEHNRLYWYRQTLGQGPEFLTYFQNEAQLEKSRLLSDRFSAERPKGSFSTLEIQRTEQGDSAMYLCASSPTYGELFFGEGSRLTVL.